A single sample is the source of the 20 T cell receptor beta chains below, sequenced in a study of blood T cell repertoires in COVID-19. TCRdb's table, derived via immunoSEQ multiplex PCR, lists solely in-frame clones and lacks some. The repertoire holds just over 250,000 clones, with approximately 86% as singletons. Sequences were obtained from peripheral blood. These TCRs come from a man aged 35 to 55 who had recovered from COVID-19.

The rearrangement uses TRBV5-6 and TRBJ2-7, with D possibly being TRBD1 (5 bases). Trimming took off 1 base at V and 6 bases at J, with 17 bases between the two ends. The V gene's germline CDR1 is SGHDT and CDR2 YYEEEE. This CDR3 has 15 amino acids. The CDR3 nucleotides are TGTGCCAGCAGCTTGAACCGCCCAGGGTATGTCGAGCAGTACTTC. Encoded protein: CASSLNRPGYVEQYF.

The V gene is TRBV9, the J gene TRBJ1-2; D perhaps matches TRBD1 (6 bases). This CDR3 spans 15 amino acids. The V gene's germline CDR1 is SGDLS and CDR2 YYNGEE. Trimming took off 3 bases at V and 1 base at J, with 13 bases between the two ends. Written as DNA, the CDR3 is TGTGCCAGCAGCGAGACGACAGGAATTAACTATGGCTACACCTTC. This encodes CASSETTGINYGYTF.

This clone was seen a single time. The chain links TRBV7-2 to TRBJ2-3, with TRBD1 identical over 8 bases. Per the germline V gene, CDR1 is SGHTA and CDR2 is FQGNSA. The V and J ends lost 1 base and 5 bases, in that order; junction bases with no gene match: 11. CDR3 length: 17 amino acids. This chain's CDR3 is CASSLVGGTGSGDTQYF. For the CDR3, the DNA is TGTGCCAGCAGCTTAGTTGGCGGGACAGGCAGCGGAGATACGCAGTATTTT.

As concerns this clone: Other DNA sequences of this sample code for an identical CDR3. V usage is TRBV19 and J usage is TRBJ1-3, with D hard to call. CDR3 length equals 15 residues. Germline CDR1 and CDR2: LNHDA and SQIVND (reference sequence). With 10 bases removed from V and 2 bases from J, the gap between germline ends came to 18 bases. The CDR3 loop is CATGGRAGAGNTIYF. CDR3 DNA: TGTGCCACCGGAGGCCGGGCAGGAGCTGGAAACACCATATATTTT. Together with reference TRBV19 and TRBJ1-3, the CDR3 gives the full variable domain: DGGITQSPKYLFRKEGQNVTLSCEQNLNHDAMYWYRQDPGQGLRLIYYSQIVNDFQKGDIAEGYSVSREKKESFPLTVTSAQKNPTAFYLCATGGRAGAGNTIYFGEGSWLTVV.

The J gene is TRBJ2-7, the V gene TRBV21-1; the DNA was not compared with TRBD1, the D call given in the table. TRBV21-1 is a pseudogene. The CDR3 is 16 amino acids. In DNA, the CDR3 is TGTGCCAGCAGCAAAGCACCCCTGGACAGCTCCTACGAGCAGTACTTC. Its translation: CASSKAPLDSSYEQYF.

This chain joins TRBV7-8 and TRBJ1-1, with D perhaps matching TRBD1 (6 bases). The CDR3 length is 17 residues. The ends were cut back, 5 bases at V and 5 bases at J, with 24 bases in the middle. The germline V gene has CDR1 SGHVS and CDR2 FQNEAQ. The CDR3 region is CASSRPGGAGSKTEAFF. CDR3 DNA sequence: TGTGCCAGCAGCCGGCCGGGGGGCGCGGGGTCGAAGACTGAAGCTTTCTTT.

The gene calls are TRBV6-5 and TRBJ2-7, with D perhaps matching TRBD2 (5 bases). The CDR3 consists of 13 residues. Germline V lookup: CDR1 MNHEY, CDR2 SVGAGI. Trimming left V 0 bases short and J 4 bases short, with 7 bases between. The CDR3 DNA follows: TGTGCCAGCAGTTACTCAGGGAGTTACGAGCAGTACTTC. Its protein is CASSYSGSYEQYF.

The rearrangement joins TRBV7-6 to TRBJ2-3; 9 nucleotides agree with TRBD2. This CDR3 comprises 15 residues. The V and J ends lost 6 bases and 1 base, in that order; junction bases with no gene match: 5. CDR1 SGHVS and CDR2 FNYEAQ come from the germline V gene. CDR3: CASRFSSGGTDTQYF. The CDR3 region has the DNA TGTGCCAGCAGGTTTTCTAGCGGGGGCACAGATACGCAGTATTTT.

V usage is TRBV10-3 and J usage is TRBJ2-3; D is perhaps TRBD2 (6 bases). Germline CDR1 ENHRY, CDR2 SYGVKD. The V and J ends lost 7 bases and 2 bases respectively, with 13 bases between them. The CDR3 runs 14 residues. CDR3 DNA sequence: TGTGCCATCATACGGCGGGATATCACAGATACGCAGTATTTT. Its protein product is CAIIRRDITDTQYF.

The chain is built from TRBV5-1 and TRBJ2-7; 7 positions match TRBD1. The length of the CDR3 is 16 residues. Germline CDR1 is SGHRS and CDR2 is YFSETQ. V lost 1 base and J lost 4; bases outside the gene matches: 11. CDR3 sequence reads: CASSLLQGQMVYEQYF. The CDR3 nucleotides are TGCGCCAGCAGCTTGCTACAGGGGCAAATGGTGTACGAGCAGTACTTC.

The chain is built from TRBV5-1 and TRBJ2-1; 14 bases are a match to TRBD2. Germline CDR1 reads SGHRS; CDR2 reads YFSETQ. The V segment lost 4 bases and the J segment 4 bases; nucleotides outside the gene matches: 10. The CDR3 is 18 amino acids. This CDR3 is CASSATTSGRAAYNEQFF. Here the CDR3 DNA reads TGCGCCAGCAGCGCGACGACTAGCGGGAGGGCCGCATACAATGAGCAGTTCTTC.

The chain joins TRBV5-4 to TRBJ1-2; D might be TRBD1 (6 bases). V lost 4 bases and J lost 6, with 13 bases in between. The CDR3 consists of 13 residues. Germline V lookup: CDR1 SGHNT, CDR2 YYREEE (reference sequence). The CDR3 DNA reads TGTGCCAGCAGCCTACAGGGAACGGATGGCTACACCTTC. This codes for CASSLQGTDGYTF. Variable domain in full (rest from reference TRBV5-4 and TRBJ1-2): ETGVTQSPTHLIKTRGQQVTLRCSSQSGHNTVSWYQQALGQGPQFIFQYYREEENGRGNFPPRFSGLQFPNYSSELNVNALELDDSALYLCASSLQGTDGYTFGSGTRLTVV.

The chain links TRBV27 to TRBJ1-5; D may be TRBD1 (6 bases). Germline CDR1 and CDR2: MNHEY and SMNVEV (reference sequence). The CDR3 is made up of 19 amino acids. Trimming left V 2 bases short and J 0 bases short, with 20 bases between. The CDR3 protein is CASSLGPLRGLSSNQPQHF. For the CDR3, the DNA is TGTGCCAGCAGTTTAGGTCCCCTCAGGGGCCTATCTAGCAATCAGCCCCAGCATTTT.

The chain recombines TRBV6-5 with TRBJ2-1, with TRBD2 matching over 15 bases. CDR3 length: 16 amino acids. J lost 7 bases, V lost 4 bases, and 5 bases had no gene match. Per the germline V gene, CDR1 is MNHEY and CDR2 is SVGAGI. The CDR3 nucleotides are TGTGCCAGCAGTTCCCGGGGACTAGCGGGAGGTAATGAGCAGTTCTTC. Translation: CASSSRGLAGGNEQFF.

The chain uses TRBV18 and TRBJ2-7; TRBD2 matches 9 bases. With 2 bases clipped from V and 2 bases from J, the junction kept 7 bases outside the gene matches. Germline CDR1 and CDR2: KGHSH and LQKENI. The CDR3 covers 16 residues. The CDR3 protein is CASSPIATSGTYEQYF. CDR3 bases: TGTGCCAGCTCACCAATAGCGACTAGCGGTACCTACGAGCAGTACTTC.

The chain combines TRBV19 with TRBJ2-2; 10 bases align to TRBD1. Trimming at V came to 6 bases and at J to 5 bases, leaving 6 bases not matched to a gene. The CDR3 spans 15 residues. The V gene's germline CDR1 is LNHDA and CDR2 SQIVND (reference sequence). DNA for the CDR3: TGTGCCAGTAGGAGACAGGGGGCGAGGACCGGGGAGCTGTTTTTT. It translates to CASRRQGARTGELFF.

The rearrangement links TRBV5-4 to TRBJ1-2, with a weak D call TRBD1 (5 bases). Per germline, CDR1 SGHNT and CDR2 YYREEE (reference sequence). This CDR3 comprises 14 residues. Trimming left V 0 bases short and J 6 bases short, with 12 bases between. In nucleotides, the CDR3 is TGTGCCAGCAGCTTGGTCAGGGTAGGAGATGGCTACACCTTC. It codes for CASSLVRVGDGYTF.

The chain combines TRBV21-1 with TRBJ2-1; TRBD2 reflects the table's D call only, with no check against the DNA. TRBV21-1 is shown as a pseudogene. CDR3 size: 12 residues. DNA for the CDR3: TGTGCCAGCTCCTTATCCTACAATGAGCAGTTCTTC. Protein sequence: CASSLSYNEQFF.

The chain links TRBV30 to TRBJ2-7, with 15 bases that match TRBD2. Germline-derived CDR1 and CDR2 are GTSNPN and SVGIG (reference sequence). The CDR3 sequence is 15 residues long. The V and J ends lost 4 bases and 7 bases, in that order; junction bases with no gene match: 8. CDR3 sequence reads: CAWNGLAGGPREQYF. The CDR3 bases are TGTGCCTGGAATGGACTAGCGGGAGGGCCTAGAGAGCAGTACTTC.

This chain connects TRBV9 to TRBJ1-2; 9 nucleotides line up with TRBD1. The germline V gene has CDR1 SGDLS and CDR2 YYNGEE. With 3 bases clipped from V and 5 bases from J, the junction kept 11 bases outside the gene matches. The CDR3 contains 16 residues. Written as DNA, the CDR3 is TGTGCCAGCAGCGGAATATACAGGGGGCAAGGTTATGGCTACACCTTC. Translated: CASSGIYRGQGYGYTF.